These 14 T cell receptor beta chains came from one sample sequenced in a study of beta chain features in type 1 diabetes. Whole-study results and caveats: Type 1 diabetes patients had TCRB CDR3s that were shorter (moderately but significantly so) in all four CD4+ subsets.

Which antigens these TCRs recognize remains unknown. Expressed TCRB transcripts got sequenced, as all isolated RNA was reverse transcribed. The assay was immunoSEQ multiplex PCR, and TCRdb's table has in-frame clones only and misses some. The sample lists around 690,000 clones, over 10% occurring once. Sequenced input: naive CD4+ T cells from blood. The receptor source for this set is a man aged 25 to 40 with type 1 diabetes.

This clone was picked up a small number of times. J is TRBJ2-1 and V is TRBV25-1, with D uncertain. The length of the CDR3 is 16 residues. Germline assignment: CDR1 MGHDK and CDR2 SYGVNS. Deletions cut 7 bases from V and 0 bases from J, with 16 bases between. The CDR3 DNA sequence: TGTGCCAGCACCGCTGTCTGGCCCCTCTCCTACAATGAGCAGTTCTTC. Its translation is CASTAVWPLSYNEQFF.

For this clone: Other DNA sequences of this sample code for an identical CDR3. V and J are TRBV7-9 and TRBJ2-2; perhaps TRBD2 as D (5 bases). The germline V gene has CDR1 SEHNR and CDR2 FQNEAQ (reference sequence). The CDR3 is made up of 13 amino acids. The V gene lost 5 bases and the J gene lost 5 bases, with 9 bases spanning the gap. The CDR3 DNA is TGTGCCAGCAGCCCGACGGGAACCGGGGAGCTGTTTTTT. It is translated as CASSPTGTGELFF.

The V gene is TRBV29-1, the J gene TRBJ1-1; maybe TRBD1 (5 bases). In germline, CDR1 is SQVTM, CDR2 ANQGSEA. The germline V and J ends were trimmed by 4 bases and 3 bases, with 9 bases remaining between them. This CDR3 region has 12 residues. The CDR3 DNA follows: TGCAGCGTTGCCGGGACTTACACTGAAGCTTTCTTT. Protein product: CSVAGTYTEAFF.

The V and J genes are TRBV29-1 and TRBJ2-5, with D possibly being TRBD1 (5 bases). The DNA end favors TRBJ2-7, so the J call may be wrong. The CDR3 is 12 residues long. Germline V gene sequence: CDR1 SQVTM, CDR2 ANQGSEA. The chain's CDR3 is CSVEESRVEQYF. CDR3 nucleotide sequence: TGCAGCGTTGAAGAAAGCAGGGTCGAGCAGTACTTC.

This clone was detected only a few times. This chain links TRBV10-3 with TRBJ2-2; 8 positions agree with TRBD1. This CDR3 region has 12 residues. J was trimmed by 8 bases and V by 8 bases; bases with no gene match: 4. Germline lookup yields CDR1 ENHRY and CDR2 SYGVKD. The CDR3: CAIDRGEGELFF. CDR3 sequence (DNA): TGTGCCATCGACAGGGGTGAGGGGGAGCTGTTTTTT.

The chain uses TRBV5-1 and TRBJ2-5, with 8 bases that match TRBD2. The CDR3 is 14 amino acids. Germline V CDR1 and CDR2: SGHRS, YFSETQ. Trimming at V came to 5 bases and at J to 2 bases, leaving 5 bases not matched to a gene. The CDR3 region is CASRLLAGQETQYF. CDR3 DNA: TGCGCCAGCAGATTATTAGCGGGGCAAGAGACCCAGTACTTC.

This clone was counted a few times. The chain carries TRBV5-1 and TRBJ2-5; TRBD1 aligns across 10 bases. This CDR3 comprises 14 residues. V trimming: 4 bases; J trimming: 1 base; junction bases outside the gene matches: 1. CDR1 SGHRS and CDR2 YFSETQ come from the germline V gene. Here the CDR3 DNA reads TGCGCCAGCAGCGGGACAGGGGCCCAAGAGACCCAGTACTTC. Translation: CASSGTGAQETQYF.

The chain joins TRBV25-1 to TRBJ1-5; 8 bases are a match to TRBD1. CDR3 length equals 14 residues. From germline, CDR1 is MGHDK and CDR2 SYGVNS. The ends lost 8 bases at V and 4 bases at J; junction bases unmatched: 7. The CDR3 here is CASAGTGLNQPQHF. The CDR3 region has the DNA TGTGCCAGCGCCGGGACAGGTCTTAATCAGCCCCAGCATTTT. Based on the CDR3 plus reference TRBV25-1 and TRBJ1-5, the full variable domain is EADIYQTPRYLVIGTGKKITLECSQTMGHDKMYWYQQDPGMELHLIHYSYGVNSTEKGDLSSESTVSRIRTEHFPLTLESARPSHTSQYLCASAGTGLNQPQHFGDGTRLSIL.

The gene calls are TRBV2 and TRBJ2-5, with D perhaps being TRBD1 or TRBD2 (5 bases each). The CDR3 has 12 residues. V was trimmed by 8 bases and J by 4 bases, leaving 11 bases between them. Germline V gene data show CDR1 as SNHLY and CDR2 as FYNNEI. This CDR3 is CASGGRGETQYF. CDR3 nucleotide sequence: TGTGCCAGCGGGGGTCGTGGAGAGACCCAGTACTTC.

This chain uses TRBV25-1 with TRBJ1-2, with a possible D match to TRBD1 (5 bases). CDR1 and CDR2 from the germline V gene are MGHDK and SYGVNS. The CDR3 is 15 amino acids. The V gene lost 2 bases and the J gene lost 2 bases, with 12 bases spanning the gap. The CDR3 DNA follows: TGTGCCAGCAGTGAAGCGGGGGTGAACAACTATGGCTACACCTTC. Encoded protein: CASSEAGVNNYGYTF.

Concerning this clone: Other DNA sequences in the sample encode the same CDR3. The V gene is TRBV5-1, the J gene TRBJ1-2; D is undetermined. Deletions cut 0 bases from V and 4 bases from J, with 7 bases between. This CDR3 has 13 amino acids. Germline V lookup: CDR1 SGHRS, CDR2 YFSETQ. CDR3 amino acids: CASSLGQLYGYTF. The CDR3 nucleotides are TGCGCCAGCAGCTTGGGGCAGCTCTATGGCTACACCTTC.

The V and J genes are TRBV7-8 and TRBJ2-5; TRBD1 matches at 10 bases. V lost 5 bases and J lost 2; bases outside the gene matches: 5. CDR1 and CDR2 (germline): SGHVS, FQNEAQ. This CDR3 is built from 15 residues. CDR3 bases: TGTGCCAGCAGCGTCCCGGGACAGGGGCAAGAGACCCAGTACTTC. Translation: CASSVPGQGQETQYF.

This clone was seen more than once but under ten times. This chain uses TRBV9 with TRBJ2-3; a weak D match, TRBD1 (5 bases). CDR3 size: 12 residues. V gave up 5 bases and J gave up 5 bases, with 9 bases separating them. Germline V CDR1 and CDR2: SGDLS, YYNGEE. CDR3 bases: TGTGCCAGCAGTGGGGCTGGAGATACGCAGTATTTT. Translation gives CASSGAGDTQYF.

This clone came up a few times. This chain uses TRBV15 with TRBJ1-2, with 7 bases matching TRBD1. Germline CDR1 is LNHNV and CDR2 is YYDKDF (reference sequence). The CDR3 spans 17 residues. With 0 bases clipped from V and 9 bases from J, the junction kept 16 bases outside the gene matches. The CDR3 loop is CATSRDVPGQHMISYTF. CDR3 DNA sequence: TGTGCCACCAGCAGAGACGTTCCGGGACAGCATATGATTAGCTACACCTTC.